Below are 25 T cell receptor beta chains sequenced from a single sample in a study of shared clonotypes between healthy human individuals. CD45RO-negative, CCR7-positively selected cells formed the naive CD8 fraction, excluding terminally differentiated effector memory CD45RA+ cells. Clones were sequenced by immunoSEQ multiplex PCR, and TCRdb holds only the in-frame ones, with some missing. This sample has more than 2 million clones, with 85% to 95% found just once. Material: naive CD8+ T cells from PBMCs. The origin of the receptors is a man aged 18 to 29 in good health. Some clones in this sample may be carry-over from other donors' samples.

The CDR3 spells CASSFSAAYEQYF. The CDR3 nucleotides read TGTGCCAGCAGCTTCAGCGCAGCCTACGAGCAGTACTTC. The genes are TRBV7-2 and TRBJ2-7, with D unclear. The CDR3 is 13 amino acids. The germline CDR1 and CDR2 sequences are SGHTA and FQGNSA. V gave up 3 bases and J gave up 2 bases, with 8 bases separating them.

V and J are TRBV6-4 and TRBJ2-7, with D possibly matching TRBD2 (6 bases). V was cut by 2 bases and J by 0 bases, with 14 bases left in between. CDR3 size: 16 residues. CDR1 is MRHNA and CDR2 is SNTAGT in the germline V gene. The CDR3 DNA reads as TGTGCCAGCAGTGACCCACCCTGGGGGGACTCCTACGAGCAGTACTTC. Translation gives CASSDPPWGDSYEQYF.

The CDR3 reads CASSETGGYTEAFF. CDR3 nucleotides: TGTGCCAGCAGTGAAACAGGGGGATACACTGAAGCTTTCTTT. J is TRBJ1-1 and V is TRBV2, with 8 bases aligning to TRBD1. Germline lookup yields CDR1 SNHLY and CDR2 FYNNEI. The ends lost 2 bases at V and 3 bases at J; junction bases unmatched: 2. CDR3 length: 14 residues.

About this clone: The same CDR3 arises from other DNA sequences in this sample as well. V and J are TRBV7-2 and TRBJ2-5; possible D gene TRBD1, 6 bases. Looked up from germline, CDR1 is SGHTA and CDR2 is FQGNSA. The CDR3 is 13 amino acids. Trimming left V 1 base short and J 4 bases short, with 7 bases between. For the CDR3, the DNA is TGTGCCAGCAGCTTAGGAGGGGGAGAGACCCAGTACTTC. Translation: CASSLGGGETQYF. The variable domain in full, with the rest retrieved from reference TRBV7-2 and TRBJ2-5, is GAGVSQSPSNKVTEKGKDVELRCDPISGHTALYWYRQSLGQGLEFLIYFQGNSAPDKSGLPSDRFSAERTGGSVSTLTIQRTQQEDSAVYLCASSLGGGETQYFGPGTRLLVL.

V is TRBV10-2 and J is TRBJ1-2; D unresolved. This CDR3 contains 13 residues. Deletions cut 2 bases from V and 6 bases from J, with 10 bases between. Germline assignment: CDR1 WSHSY and CDR2 SAAADI. The CDR3 region is CASSEPDIHGYTF. CDR3 sequence (DNA): TGCGCCAGCAGTGAGCCCGACATCCATGGCTACACCTTC.

The rearrangement links TRBV19 to TRBJ1-2; a possible D gene is TRBD1 (6 bases). The CDR3 covers 15 residues. Germline CDR1 reads LNHDA; CDR2 reads SQIVND (reference sequence). Trimming cost V 5 bases and J 2 bases, with 15 bases left between them. The CDR3 sequence: CASSPYPDSNYGYTF. CDR3 nucleotide sequence: TGTGCCAGTAGTCCCTACCCGGACAGCAACTATGGCTACACCTTC. Full variable domain (missing parts from reference TRBV19 and TRBJ1-2): DGGITQSPKYLFRKEGQNVTLSCEQNLNHDAMYWYRQDPGQGLRLIYYSQIVNDFQKGDIAEGYSVSREKKESFPLTVTSAQKNPTAFYLCASSPYPDSNYGYTFGSGTRLTVV.

The CDR3 protein is CASSLARRGNTEAFF. The CDR3 bases are TGTGCCAGCAGCTTAGCGCGCAGGGGGAACACTGAAGCTTTCTTT. This sequence joins TRBV11-1 and TRBJ1-1; perhaps TRBD1 as D (6 bases). The V and J ends lost 0 bases and 1 base respectively, with 9 bases between them. Germline V gene lookup returns CDR1 SGHAT and CDR2 FQDESV (reference sequence). The length of the CDR3 is 15 residues.

The V gene is TRBV19, the J gene TRBJ2-3; perhaps TRBD2 as D (6 bases). V was clipped by 7 bases and J by 0 bases, with 20 bases between them. The CDR3 totals 17 residues. Germline V gene lookup returns CDR1 LNHDA and CDR2 SQIVND (reference sequence). The CDR3 sequence is CASTPPGRTSSTDTQYF. In nucleotides, the CDR3 is TGTGCCAGTACTCCGCCTGGGAGGACCTCTAGCACAGATACGCAGTATTTT.

The rearrangement links TRBV10-3 to TRBJ2-1; possibly TRBD2 for D (5 bases). The germline V and J ends were trimmed by 0 bases and 4 bases, with 13 bases remaining between them. This CDR3 has 16 amino acids. The V gene's germline CDR1 is ENHRY and CDR2 SYGVKD. Written as DNA, the CDR3 is TGTGCCATCAGTGAGTCCTCGAGCGGAAAGTACAATGAGCAGTTCTTC. Translated, it gives CAISESSSGKYNEQFF.

This chain links TRBV6-5 with TRBJ2-7, with 11 nucleotides matching TRBD2. The CDR3 spans 14 residues. Germline V gives CDR1 MNHEY, CDR2 SVGAGI. The ends lost 10 bases at V and 4 bases at J; junction bases unmatched: 9. CDR3 DNA sequence: TGTGCCACTTTATCACTAGCGGGAGAGTACGAGCAGTACTTC. This codes for CATLSLAGEYEQYF.

The chain has TRBV13 and TRBJ2-1; maybe TRBD2 (6 bases). Trimming left V 3 bases short and J 5 bases short, with 14 bases between. This CDR3 is built from 15 residues. Germline CDR1 is PRHDT and CDR2 is FYEKMQ (reference sequence). Here the CDR3 DNA reads TGTGCCAGCAGCTTGGCCGGGACTGGAAACAATGAGCAGTTCTTC. As protein: CASSLAGTGNNEQFF.

The V call is TRBV7-9, the J call TRBJ2-7, with D perhaps matching TRBD1 (6 bases). The V end lost 5 bases, the J end lost 2 bases, and 19 bases lay between the germline ends. CDR1 is SEHNR, CDR2 FQNEAQ, per germline (reference sequence). The CDR3 has 16 residues. Written as DNA, the CDR3 is TGTGCCAGCAGCCCCCAGGGGCTGGGGCGCCCCTACGAGCAGTACTTC. Its protein product is CASSPQGLGRPYEQYF.

This clone was seen a single time. This chain links TRBV6-5 with TRBJ1-5, with D perhaps matching TRBD1 (6 bases). Per germline, CDR1 MNHEY and CDR2 SVGAGI. Trimming pared 6 bases from V and 4 bases from J, leaving 13 bases between. The CDR3 totals 14 residues. CDR3 sequence: CASSGQWSNQPQHF. In DNA form, the CDR3 reads TGTGCCAGCAGCGGACAGTGGTCTAATCAGCCCCAGCATTTT.

V usage is TRBV27 and J usage is TRBJ2-3; D gene unclear. The CDR3 covers 15 residues. Looked up from germline, CDR1 is MNHEY and CDR2 is SMNVEV (reference sequence). Trimming took off 2 bases at V and 3 bases at J, with 12 bases between the two ends. The CDR3 reads CASSLQLVGTDTQYF. The CDR3 region has the DNA TGTGCCAGCAGTTTACAATTAGTCGGGACAGATACGCAGTATTTT.

In this sample, this clone turned up once. The rearrangement uses TRBV4-3 and TRBJ2-1; D may correspond to TRBD1 or TRBD2 (5 bases each). The CDR3 is made up of 16 amino acids. V was pared by 0 bases and J by 10 bases, with 19 bases between. Germline V CDR1 and CDR2: LGHNA, YSLEER. The chain's CDR3 is CASSQEGPQLWGEQFF. The CDR3 nucleotides read TGCGCCAGCAGCCAAGAGGGACCTCAACTGTGGGGCGAGCAGTTCTTC.

The chain's CDR3 is CASSTSTGPVSYEQYF. The CDR3 DNA reads TGTGCCAGCAGCACCTCGACAGGGCCAGTTTCCTACGAGCAGTACTTC. The chain carries TRBV13 and TRBJ2-7; 7 bases map to TRBD1. The CDR3 covers 16 residues. Losses at the gene ends were 5 bases for V and 1 base for J; bases not matched to a gene: 11. The germline V gene has CDR1 PRHDT and CDR2 FYEKMQ (reference sequence).

The V gene is TRBV7-8, the J gene TRBJ2-3; 7 bases map to TRBD2. The CDR3 has 14 amino acids. The V gene's germline CDR1 is SGHVS and CDR2 FQNEAQ. Trimming at V came to 6 bases and at J to 4 bases, leaving 7 bases not matched to a gene. For the CDR3, the DNA is TGTGCCAGCAGTATCGGGGGAGGGCCAGATACGCAGTATTTT. Translating gives CASSIGGGPDTQYF. The complete variable domain, with remaining parts taken from reference TRBV7-8 and TRBJ2-3, reads GAGVSQSPRYKVAKRGQDVALRCDPISGHVSLFWYQQALGQGPEFLTYFQNEAQLDKSGLPSDRFFAERPEGSVSTLKIQRTQQEDSAVYLCASSIGGGPDTQYFGPGTRLTVL.

V usage is TRBV5-4 and J usage is TRBJ1-1, with D maybe TRBD1 (6 bases). V was clipped by 4 bases and J by 6 bases, with 10 bases between them. Germline CDR1 is SGHNT and CDR2 is YYREEE (reference sequence). There are 12 residues in the CDR3. In DNA form, the CDR3 reads TGTGCCAGCAGCGATAACAGGGCTGAAGCTTTCTTT. The encoded protein is CASSDNRAEAFF.

The CDR3 region has the DNA TGTGCCAGCACCCTCGGGTTCGGCGGGAGGGCCGACGAGCAGTACTTC. Translation: CASTLGFGGRADEQYF. J is TRBJ2-7 and V is TRBV2, with 9 nucleotides matching TRBD2. Germline trimming cut 7 bases from V and 5 bases from J; bases unmatched to any gene: 15. The CDR3 loop spans 16 amino acids. Germline V gives CDR1 SNHLY, CDR2 FYNNEI.

This clone was seen only once. The rearrangement links TRBV6-5 to TRBJ2-7; D ambiguous. In germline, CDR1 is MNHEY, CDR2 SVGAGI. The CDR3 is 13 amino acids. Trimming pared 2 bases from V and 6 bases from J, leaving 11 bases between. This chain's CDR3 is CASSYGVGSEQYF. CDR3 DNA: TGTGCCAGCAGTTACGGTGTAGGATCCGAGCAGTACTTC.

On this clone itself: Other DNA sequences in the same sample also yield this CDR3. This chain connects TRBV27 to TRBJ1-1, with D unclear. Trimming took off 0 bases at V and 3 bases at J, with 5 bases between the two ends. The CDR3 spans 13 residues. Germline CDR1 MNHEY, CDR2 SMNVEV (reference sequence). CDR3 coding DNA: TGTGCCAGCAGTTTATCCCTCTACACTGAAGCTTTCTTT. This sequence encodes CASSLSLYTEAFF.

This chain joins TRBV27 and TRBJ1-5; D might be TRBD1 (5 bases). The germline V gene has CDR1 MNHEY and CDR2 SMNVEV (reference sequence). Trimming stripped 1 base from V and 9 bases from J, with 13 bases between. The CDR3 has 14 residues. The DNA for the CDR3 is TGTGCCAGCAGTTTATGGGGCACTGGCTCGCCCCAGCATTTT. It codes for CASSLWGTGSPQHF.

This chain links TRBV28 with TRBJ1-5; TRBD1 aligns across 7 bases. Germline V gene data show CDR1 as MDHEN and CDR2 as SYDVKM. The CDR3 spans 14 residues. Trimming removed 7 bases from V and 7 bases from J; junction bases left unmatched: 10. DNA of the CDR3: TGTGCCAGCACTCCCGACAGGGTCGAGCAGCCCCAGCATTTT. Translated: CASTPDRVEQPQHF.

A word on this clone: The junction and the germline gene differ at one end; a read error may be behind it. The chain employs TRBV6-1 and TRBJ2-3; tentatively, D is TRBD1 or TRBD2 (7 bases each). Germline lookup yields CDR1 MNHNS and CDR2 SASEGT. CDR3 length equals 15 residues. The CDR3 DNA reads TGTGCCAGCCGTGAAGGGCAGGGGGGGATAGATACGCAGTATTTT. As protein: CASREGQGGIDTQYF.

There are a few counts of this clone. This chain connects TRBV28 to TRBJ2-7; the D gene is possibly TRBD2 (5 bases). This CDR3 has 13 residues. V lost 5 bases and J 2 bases, leaving 10 bases between the germline ends. Germline CDR1 MDHEN, CDR2 SYDVKM. DNA of the CDR3: TGTGCCAGCAGTCCCGAGGGAACCTACGAGCAGTACTTC. It yields the protein CASSPEGTYEQYF.